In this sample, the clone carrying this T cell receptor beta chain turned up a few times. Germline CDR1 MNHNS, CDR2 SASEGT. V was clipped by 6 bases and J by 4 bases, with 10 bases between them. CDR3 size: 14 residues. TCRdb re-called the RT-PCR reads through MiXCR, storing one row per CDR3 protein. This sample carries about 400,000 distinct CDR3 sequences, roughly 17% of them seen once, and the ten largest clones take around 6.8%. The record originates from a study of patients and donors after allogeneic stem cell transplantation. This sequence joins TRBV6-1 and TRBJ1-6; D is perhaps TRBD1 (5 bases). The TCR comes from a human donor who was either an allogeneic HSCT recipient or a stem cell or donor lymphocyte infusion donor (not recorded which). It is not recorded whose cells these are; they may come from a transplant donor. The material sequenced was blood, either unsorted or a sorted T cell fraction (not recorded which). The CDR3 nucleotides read TGTGCCAGCAGGTGGGAGGGGTATAATTCACCCCTCCACTTT. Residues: CASRWEGYNSPLHF.